This TCR beta chain was recovered during a study of cytomegalovirus exposure and HLA in healthy donors. Points from the study as a whole: Some V segments (TRBV6-2 and TRBV6-3 among them) were excluded as indistinguishable. Common viral pathogens (according to a later analysis) appeared linked to several of the most significant clusters. Later work showed greater clonal expansion in HLA-associated TCR beta chains than in equally common others. Using a false discovery rate of 0.05, a later analysis showed that some 16,000 TCR beta sequences were associated with HLA alleles.

This CDR3 region has 17 residues. Germline V gives CDR1 SGHRS, CDR2 YFSETQ. J was trimmed by 5 bases and V by 4 bases; bases with no gene match: 8. Both 60 Vbeta primers and 13 Jbeta primers went into the PCR. The data were produced by immunoSEQ multiplex PCR, yet TCRdb's version contains in-frame clones alone and is incomplete. The sample data list about 160,000 clones. As concerns this clone: As yet, its antigen is unknown.

The sequencing input was PBMCs. The J gene is TRBJ2-5, the V gene TRBV5-1, with 16 bases lining up with TRBD2. The clonotype originates from a man aged 30 to 39 in good health and CMV-seronegative. The chain's CDR3 is CASSGGLAGGVMETQYF. CDR3 in DNA: TGCGCCAGCAGCGGGGGACTAGCGGGAGGGGTGATGGAGACCCAGTACTTC.